The rows below give T cell receptor beta chains drawn from one sample of a study of T cell responses to AZD1222 COVID-19 vaccine. Only in-frame clones appear in the TCRdb table, and some are missing; sequencing was by immunoSEQ multiplex PCR. Among 100,000 to 150,000 clones listed, around 94% were seen once. The sequencing used peripheral blood, collected on day 0 of AZD1222 vaccination. The origin of the receptors is an adult in good health. The CDR3 runs from the conserved cysteine through the conserved F or W. The D gene is left open where the match is weak. Part of the rows lack a size; the others show once, few, many or a class for expanded clones.

size	V	D	J	CDR3	DNA
-	TRBV28	-	TRBJ2-7	CASSLGDRHPYEQYF	TGTGCCAGCAGTTTAGGAGACAGGCACCCCTACGAGCAGTACTTC
-	TRBV5-1	-	TRBJ1-2	CASSPRTANYGYTF	TGCGCCAGCAGCCCTCGGACAGCTAACTATGGCTACACCTTC
-	TRBV6-5	-	TRBJ1-1	CASSPGTATEAFF	TGTGCCAGCAGTCCAGGGACGGCCACTGAAGCTTTCTTT
-	TRBV7-7	TRBD2	TRBJ2-2	CASSSMTSGSTGELFF	TGTGCCAGCAGCTCGATGACTAGCGGGAGCACCGGGGAGCTGTTTTTT
-	TRBV20-1	-	TRBJ1-2	CSARNNYGYTF	TGCAGTGCTAGGAATAACTATGGCTACACCTTC
-	TRBV7-9	-	TRBJ2-7	CASSPAGLPSYEQYF	TGTGCCAGCAGTCCGGCGGGACTGCCCTCCTACGAGCAGTACTTC
-	TRBV6-5	-	TRBJ2-7	CASSKRTDNEQYF	TGTGCCAGCAGTAAACGGACCGACAACGAGCAGTACTTC
-	TRBV27	-	TRBJ1-6	CASRGERARWSPLHF	TGTGCCAGCAGGGGGGAAAGGGCTAGGTGGTCACCCCTCCACTTT
-	TRBV6-5	TRBD1	TRBJ1-5	CATAGGRGRGQPQHF	TGTGCCACCGCTGGGGGAAGGGGGCGCGGACAGCCCCAGCATTTT
-	TRBV28	-	TRBJ2-1	CASTPGPYNEQFF	TGTGCCAGCACGCCCGGGCCCTACAATGAGCAGTTCTTC
-	TRBV4-2	-	TRBJ2-1	CASSQDFLVYNEQFF	TGTGCCAGCAGCCAAGACTTCCTAGTTTACAATGAGCAGTTCTTC
-	TRBV6-2/TRBV6-3	-	TRBJ1-2	CASSYEGGREGGYTF	TGTGCCAGCAGTTACGAGGGGGGGCGCGAGGGAGGCTACACCTTC
-	TRBV5-1	-	TRBJ1-4	CASSLATNEKLFF	TGCGCCAGCAGCTTGGCAACTAATGAAAAACTGTTTTTT
once	TRBV9	-	TRBJ2-1	CASSVEVGGTYNEQFF	TGTGCCAGCAGCGTAGAAGTCGGGGGCACCTACAATGAGCAGTTCTTC
-	TRBV6-1	-	TRBJ1-5	CASSEAGTDNQPQHF	TGTGCCAGCAGTGAAGCCGGGACGGACAATCAGCCCCAGCATTTT
-	TRBV4-3	-	TRBJ1-1	CASSQDGQGRTEAFF	TGCGCCAGCAGCCAAGATGGCCAGGGGCGGACTGAAGCTTTCTTT
few	TRBV7-9	-	TRBJ1-5	CASSLTGMGNNQPQHF	TGTGCCAGCAGCTTAACAGGAATGGGTAACAATCAGCCCCAGCATTTT
-	TRBV19	-	TRBJ2-7	CASSSQGLGATYEQYF	TGTGCCAGTAGTTCCCAGGGACTTGGGGCAACCTACGAGCAGTACTTC
-	TRBV6-5	-	TRBJ2-1	CASSPGGEYNEQFF	TGTGCCAGCAGTCCGGGGGGCGAATACAATGAGCAGTTCTTC
few	TRBV11-2	-	TRBJ1-6	CASSFGENSPLHF	TGTGCCAGCAGCTTTGGGGAGAATTCACCCCTCCACTTT
-	TRBV28	TRBD1	TRBJ1-2	CASSETGTDYGYTF	TGTGCCAGCAGTGAAACCGGGACAGATTATGGCTACACCTTC
-	TRBV18	-	TRBJ2-2	CASSPPSSGQVGTGELFF	TGTGCCAGCTCACCACCGTCGTCAGGCCAGGTCGGCACCGGGGAGCTGTTTTTT
once	TRBV6-5	TRBD2	TRBJ2-7	CATNPGGRRYF	TGTGCCACAAACCCGGGGGGGCGCCGGTACTTC
-	TRBV6-6	-	TRBJ2-1	CASSYAAGRGNEQFF	TGTGCCAGCAGTTACGCGGCAGGGCGTGGGAATGAGCAGTTCTTC
-	TRBV5-1	TRBD1	TRBJ1-4	CASSGPGQLNEKLFF	TGCGCCAGCAGCGGACCGGGACAGCTTAATGAAAAACTGTTTTTT
-	TRBV5-1	-	TRBJ2-3	CASSLDGGTSTDTQYF	TGCGCCAGCAGCTTGGATGGCGGGACTAGCACAGATACGCAGTATTTT
-	TRBV9	TRBD1	TRBJ1-2	CASSVRSQGGYGYTF	TGTGCCAGCAGCGTAAGGTCCCAGGGGGGATATGGCTACACCTTC
once	TRBV24-1	-	TRBJ2-5	CATSDSFFGTQYF	TGTGCCACCAGTGATTCCTTCTTTGGGACCCAGTACTTC
-	TRBV27	TRBD2	TRBJ2-2	CASSFLGLGDTGELFF	TGTGCCAGCAGTTTCTTAGGACTAGGAGACACCGGGGAGCTGTTTTTT
-	TRBV11-2	-	TRBJ2-1	CASSLEGSNYNEQFF	TGTGCCAGCAGCTTAGAGGGCAGCAACTACAATGAGCAGTTCTTC
-	TRBV28	-	TRBJ2-1	CATRQDYNEQFF	TGTGCCACACGACAGGACTACAATGAGCAGTTCTTC
-	TRBV6-6	-	TRBJ2-7	CASSYSRSGSSYEQYF	TGTGCCAGCAGTTACTCGCGTTCCGGTAGTTCCTACGAGCAGTACTTC
-	TRBV19	-	TRBJ2-3	CASSIGRRADTQYF	TGTGCCAGTAGTATAGGTCGGAGGGCAGATACGCAGTATTTT
-	TRBV27	-	TRBJ1-1	CASSFGYGAAFF	TGTGCCAGCAGTTTTGGGTATGGCGCAGCTTTCTTT
-	TRBV4-2	TRBD2	TRBJ2-1	CASSQANLGLREQFF	TGTGCCAGCAGCCAAGCTAATTTGGGACTAAGGGAGCAGTTCTTC
-	TRBV4-1	-	TRBJ1-1	CASSQRLSGGGTEAFF	TGCGCCAGCAGCCAAAGACTCTCCGGGGGCGGCACTGAAGCTTTCTTT
-	TRBV7-9	-	TRBJ2-7	CASSFFGNSYEQYF	TGTGCCAGCAGCTTCTTCGGCAACTCCTACGAGCAGTACTTC
-	TRBV7-3	-	TRBJ1-1	CASSLTGGSNTEAFF	TGTGCCAGCAGCTTAACAGGGGGTTCGAACACTGAAGCTTTCTTT
-	TRBV27	-	TRBJ1-2	CASSLAGARGGYTF	TGTGCCAGCAGTTTGGCAGGGGCGCGGGGCGGCTACACCTTC
-	TRBV7-2	TRBD1	TRBJ2-3	CASSLILQGARDTQYF	TGTGCCAGCAGCTTAATTCTACAGGGGGCAAGGGATACGCAGTATTTT
-	TRBV30	TRBD2	TRBJ2-1	CAWLTSGVNEQFF	TGTGCCTGGTTGACTAGCGGGGTTAATGAGCAGTTCTTC
few	TRBV5-1	TRBD1	TRBJ1-1	CASSLAGTGGLFF	TGCGCCAGCAGCTTGGCCGGGACAGGGGGTCTCTTCTTT
-	TRBV9	-	TRBJ1-2	CASSGGRGNWDYGYTF	TGTGCCAGCAGCGGCGGTCGAGGGAATTGGGACTATGGCTACACCTTC
-	TRBV5-1	TRBD1	TRBJ2-7	CASSLASGQAVRDF	TGCGCCAGCAGCTTAGCCTCGGGACAGGCCGTTCGGGACTTC
-	TRBV5-1	TRBD1	TRBJ1-2	CASSIGTAFVGNYGYTF	TGCGCCAGCAGCATCGGGACAGCTTTCGTAGGAAACTATGGCTACACCTTC
-	TRBV24-1	-	TRBJ2-3	CATGTGDFTDTQYF	TGTGCCACCGGAACAGGGGACTTCACAGATACGCAGTATTTT
once	TRBV11-2	TRBD1	TRBJ1-1	CASSLWTGGTEAFF	TGTGCCAGCAGCTTATGGACAGGGGGCACTGAAGCTTTCTTT
-	TRBV4-1	-	TRBJ1-2	CASSQAEGGDYGYTF	TGCGCCAGCAGCCAAGCCGAGGGAGGTGACTATGGCTACACCTTC